This is a list of T cell receptor beta chains from one sample in a study of T cells in narcolepsy. Profiled with immunoSEQ multiplex PCR; TCRdb holds only in-frame clones, not every one. The sample has about 40,000 clones; about 91% are singletons. The sample taken for sequencing was CD45RA- memory CD4+ T cells from PBMCs. All receptors derive from a human donor with narcolepsy. The CDR3 runs from the conserved cysteine through the conserved F or W. The listing skips clone size in some rows; elsewhere it reads once, few, many or a size class.

TRBJ2-1 | - | TRBV5-6 | CASSIGTSGYNEQFF
TRBJ2-1 | once | TRBV6-6 | CASRDTGSSYNEQFF
TRBJ1-6 | - | TRBV4-2 | CASSPPTGLNSPLHF
TRBJ2-3 | once | TRBV19 | CASRDPGRSPDTQYF
TRBJ2-6 | - | TRBV2 | CASRVQGSGANVLTF
TRBJ1-4 | - | TRBV28 | CASRAREKLFF
TRBJ1-2 | once | TRBV19 | CASRVTDGYTF
TRBJ1-2 | - | TRBV29-1 | CSVEAGARNYGYTF
TRBJ2-5 | - | TRBV7-3 | CASSLNPGSQETQYF
TRBJ2-7 | - | TRBV14 | CASSQPGQGFRQYF
TRBJ2-2 | - | TRBV6-6 | CASRAGNSGELFF
TRBJ1-5 | - | TRBV30 | CAWSRGPGSNQPQHF
- | - | TRBV5-6 | CASSLATDALDLYEQYF
TRBJ1-3 | - | TRBV2 | CASSEGLAGSGNTIYF
TRBJ2-1 | - | TRBV19 | CASSMLASYNEQFF
TRBJ2-2 | few | TRBV6-5 | CASSFPITGELFF
TRBJ1-1 | - | TRBV6-6 | CASSYSKYTEAFF
TRBJ1-5 | - | TRBV2 | CASSAGQPEPQHF
TRBJ1-2 | - | TRBV27 | CASSSKGAVYGYTF
TRBJ2-7 | - | TRBV19 | CASSIDLPGQSSYEQYF
TRBJ2-3 | - | TRBV5-4 | CASSLSADTQYF
TRBJ1-3 | once | TRBV11-2 | CASSPSFRGGRTSGNTIYF
TRBJ2-3 | - | TRBV5-5 | CASSWLGLAGGSVGTDTQYF
TRBJ2-7 | - | TRBV5-1 | CASSLEGYEQYF
TRBJ2-3 | - | TRBV7-2 | CASSPGQGTDTQYF